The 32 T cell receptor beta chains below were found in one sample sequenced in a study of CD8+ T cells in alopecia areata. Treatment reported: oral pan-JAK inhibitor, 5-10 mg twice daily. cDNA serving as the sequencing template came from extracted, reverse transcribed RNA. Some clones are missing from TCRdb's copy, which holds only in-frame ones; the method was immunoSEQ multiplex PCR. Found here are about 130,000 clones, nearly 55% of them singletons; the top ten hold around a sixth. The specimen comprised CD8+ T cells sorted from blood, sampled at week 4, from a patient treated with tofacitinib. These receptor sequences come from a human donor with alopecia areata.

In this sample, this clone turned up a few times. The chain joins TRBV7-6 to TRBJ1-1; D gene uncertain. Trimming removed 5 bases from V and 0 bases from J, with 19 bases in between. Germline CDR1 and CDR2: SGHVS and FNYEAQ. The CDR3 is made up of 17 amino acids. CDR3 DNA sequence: TGTGCCAGCAGCATCTCCGCGGGAGCCGACATGAACACTGAAGCTTTCTTT. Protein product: CASSISAGADMNTEAFF.

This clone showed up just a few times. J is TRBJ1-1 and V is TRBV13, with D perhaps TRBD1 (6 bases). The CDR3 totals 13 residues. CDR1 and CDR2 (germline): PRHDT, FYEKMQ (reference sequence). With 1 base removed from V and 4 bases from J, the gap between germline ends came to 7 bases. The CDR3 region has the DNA TGTGCCAGCAGCTTAGAAGGGGGCACTGAAGCTTTCTTT. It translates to CASSLEGGTEAFF.

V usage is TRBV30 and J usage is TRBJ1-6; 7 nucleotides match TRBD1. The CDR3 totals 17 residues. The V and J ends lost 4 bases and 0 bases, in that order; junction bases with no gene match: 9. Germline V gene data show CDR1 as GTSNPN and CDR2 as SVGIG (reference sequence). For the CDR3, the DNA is TGTGCCTGGAAGGTCAGGGGGTTCAGCTCCTATAATTCACCCCTCCACTTT. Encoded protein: CAWKVRGFSSYNSPLHF.

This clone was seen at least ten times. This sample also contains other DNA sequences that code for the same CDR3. CDR3 sequence reads: CASSLKGRNTGELFF. Written as DNA, the CDR3 is TGTGCCAGCAGCTTGAAGGGTCGGAACACCGGGGAGCTGTTTTTT. This chain links TRBV5-4 with TRBJ2-2, with unresolved D. CDR1 and CDR2 from the germline V gene are SGHNT and YYREEE (reference sequence). This CDR3 has 15 amino acids. Between the trimmed V and J ends, which lost 1 base and 1 base, there was a span of 8 bases.

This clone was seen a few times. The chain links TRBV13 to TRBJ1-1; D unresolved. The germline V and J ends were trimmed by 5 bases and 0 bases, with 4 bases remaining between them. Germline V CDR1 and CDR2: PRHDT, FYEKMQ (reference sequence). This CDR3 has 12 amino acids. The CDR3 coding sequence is TGTGCCAGCAGCCAGGTGAACACTGAAGCTTTCTTT. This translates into CASSQVNTEAFF.

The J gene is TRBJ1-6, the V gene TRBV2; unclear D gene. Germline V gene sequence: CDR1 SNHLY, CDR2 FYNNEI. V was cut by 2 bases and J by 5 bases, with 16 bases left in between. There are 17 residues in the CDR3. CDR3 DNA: TGTGCCAGCAGTGAATTGTTGGGTGCCCGACATAATTCACCCCTCCACTTT. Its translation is CASSELLGARHNSPLHF.

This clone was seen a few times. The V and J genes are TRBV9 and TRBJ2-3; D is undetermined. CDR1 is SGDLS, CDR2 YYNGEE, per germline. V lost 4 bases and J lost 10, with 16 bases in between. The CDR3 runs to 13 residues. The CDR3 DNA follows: TGTGCCAGCAGCCCACCGTACGGCGAGGCGCAGTATTTT. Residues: CASSPPYGEAQYF.

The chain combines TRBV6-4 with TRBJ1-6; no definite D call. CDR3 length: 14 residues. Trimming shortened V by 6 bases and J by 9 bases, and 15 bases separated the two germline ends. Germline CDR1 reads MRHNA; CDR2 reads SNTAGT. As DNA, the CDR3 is TGTGCCAGCAGCCCGTCAGAGCGGGGTTCACCCCTCCACTTT. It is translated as CASSPSERGSPLHF.

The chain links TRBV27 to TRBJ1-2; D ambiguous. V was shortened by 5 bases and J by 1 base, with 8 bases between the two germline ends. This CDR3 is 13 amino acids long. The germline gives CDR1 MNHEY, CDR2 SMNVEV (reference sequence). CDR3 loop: CASSLDSNYGYTF. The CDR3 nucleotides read TGTGCCAGCAGTCTGGATAGTAACTATGGCTACACCTTC.

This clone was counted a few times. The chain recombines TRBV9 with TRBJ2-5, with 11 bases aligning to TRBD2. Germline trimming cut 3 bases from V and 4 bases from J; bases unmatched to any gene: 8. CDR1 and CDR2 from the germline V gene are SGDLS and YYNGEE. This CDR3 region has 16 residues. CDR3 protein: CASSALAGGPRETQYF. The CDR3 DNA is TGTGCCAGCAGCGCTTTAGCGGGGGGGCCGCGAGAGACCCAGTACTTC.

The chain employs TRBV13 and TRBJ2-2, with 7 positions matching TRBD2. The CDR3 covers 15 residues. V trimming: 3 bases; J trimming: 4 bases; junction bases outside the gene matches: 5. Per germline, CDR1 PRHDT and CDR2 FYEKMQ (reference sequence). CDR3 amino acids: CASSFVGGTTGELFF. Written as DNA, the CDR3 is TGTGCCAGCAGCTTCGTGGGGGGGACCACCGGGGAGCTGTTTTTT.

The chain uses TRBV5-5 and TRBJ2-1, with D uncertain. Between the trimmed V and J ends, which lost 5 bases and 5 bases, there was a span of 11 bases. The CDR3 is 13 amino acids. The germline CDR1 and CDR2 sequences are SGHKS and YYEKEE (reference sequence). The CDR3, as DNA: TGTGCCAGCAGTGACGGAGCCCACAATGAGCAGTTCTTC. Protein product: CASSDGAHNEQFF.

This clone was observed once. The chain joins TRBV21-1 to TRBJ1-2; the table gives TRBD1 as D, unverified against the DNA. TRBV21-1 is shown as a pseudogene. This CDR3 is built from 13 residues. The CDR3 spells CASSRDRVCGYTF. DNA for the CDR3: TGTGCCAGCAGCAGAGACAGGGTATGTGGCTACACCTTC.

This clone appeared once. The CDR3 sequence is CASRDQGYEQYF. The CDR3 nucleotides are TGTGCCAGCCGGGATCAGGGATACGAGCAGTACTTC. This sequence joins TRBV6-5 and TRBJ2-7; D possibly uses TRBD1 or TRBD2 (5 bases each). Per germline, CDR1 MNHEY and CDR2 SVGAGI. The CDR3 totals 12 residues. Trimming took 8 bases from V and 4 from J, leaving 12 bases between them.

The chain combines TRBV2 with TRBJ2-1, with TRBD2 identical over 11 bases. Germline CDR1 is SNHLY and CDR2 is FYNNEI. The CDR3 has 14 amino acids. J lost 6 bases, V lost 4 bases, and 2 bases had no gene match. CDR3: CASSGLAGPNEQFF. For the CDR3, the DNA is TGTGCCAGCAGTGGACTAGCGGGGCCCAATGAGCAGTTCTTC.

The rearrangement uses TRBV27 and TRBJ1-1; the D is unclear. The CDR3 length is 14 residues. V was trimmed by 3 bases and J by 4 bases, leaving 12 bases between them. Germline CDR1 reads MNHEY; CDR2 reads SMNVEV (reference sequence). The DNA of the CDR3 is TGTGCCAGCAGTTTTGGGAGGATAAGCACTGAAGCTTTCTTT. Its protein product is CASSFGRISTEAFF.

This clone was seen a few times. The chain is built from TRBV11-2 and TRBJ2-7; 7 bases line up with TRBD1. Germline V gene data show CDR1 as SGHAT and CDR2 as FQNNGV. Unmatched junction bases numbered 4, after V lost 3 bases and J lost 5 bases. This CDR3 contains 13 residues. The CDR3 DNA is TGTGCCAGCAGCTTCGGGACAGCCCACGAGCAGTACTTC. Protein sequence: CASSFGTAHEQYF.

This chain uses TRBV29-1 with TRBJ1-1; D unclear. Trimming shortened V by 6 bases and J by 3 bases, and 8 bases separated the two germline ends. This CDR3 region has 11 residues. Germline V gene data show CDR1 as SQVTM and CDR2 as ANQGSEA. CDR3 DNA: TGCAGCGTGATACCCTACACTGAAGCTTTCTTT. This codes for CSVIPYTEAFF.

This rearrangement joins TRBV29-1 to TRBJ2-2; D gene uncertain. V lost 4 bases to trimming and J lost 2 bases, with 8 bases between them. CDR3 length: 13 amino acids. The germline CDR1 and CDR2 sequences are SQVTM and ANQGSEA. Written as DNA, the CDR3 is TGCAGCGTTGTGATAGTAAACACCGGGGAGCTGTTTTTT. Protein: CSVVIVNTGELFF.

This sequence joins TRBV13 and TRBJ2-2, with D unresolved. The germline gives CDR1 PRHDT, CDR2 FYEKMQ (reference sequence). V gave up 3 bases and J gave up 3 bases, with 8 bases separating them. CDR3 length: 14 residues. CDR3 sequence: CASSFPGHTGELFF. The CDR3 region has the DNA TGTGCCAGCAGCTTCCCGGGTCACACCGGGGAGCTGTTTTTT. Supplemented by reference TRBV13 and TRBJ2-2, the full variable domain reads AAGVIQSPRHLIKEKRETATLKCYPIPRHDTVYWYQQGPGQDPQFLISFYEKMQSDKGSIPDRFSAQQFSDYHSELNMSSLELGDSALYFCASSFPGHTGELFFGEGSRLTVL.

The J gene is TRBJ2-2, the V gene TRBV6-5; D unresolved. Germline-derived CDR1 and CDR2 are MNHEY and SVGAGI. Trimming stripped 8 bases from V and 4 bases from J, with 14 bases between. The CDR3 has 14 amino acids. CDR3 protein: CASGPLPSTGELFF. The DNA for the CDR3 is TGTGCCAGCGGGCCGTTGCCGAGCACCGGGGAGCTGTTTTTT.

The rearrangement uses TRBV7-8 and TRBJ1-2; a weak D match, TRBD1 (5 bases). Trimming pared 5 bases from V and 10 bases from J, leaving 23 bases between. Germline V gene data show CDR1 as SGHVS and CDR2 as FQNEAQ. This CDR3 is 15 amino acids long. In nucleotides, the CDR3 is TGTGCCAGCAGCCAATTTACGGAGGGACCCGGCAACTACACCTTC. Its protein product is CASSQFTEGPGNYTF.

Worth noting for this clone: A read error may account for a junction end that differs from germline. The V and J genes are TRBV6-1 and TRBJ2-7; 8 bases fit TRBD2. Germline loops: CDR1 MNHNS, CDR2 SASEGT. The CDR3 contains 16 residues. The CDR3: CAISEAGGLPNYEQYF. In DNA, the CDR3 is TGTGCCATCAGTGAGGCGGGGGGACTGCCGAACTACGAGCAGTACTTC.

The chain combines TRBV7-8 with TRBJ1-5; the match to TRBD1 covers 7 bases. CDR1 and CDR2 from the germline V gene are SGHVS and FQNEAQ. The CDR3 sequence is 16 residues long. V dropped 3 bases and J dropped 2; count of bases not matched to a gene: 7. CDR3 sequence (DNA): TGTGCCAGCAGCTTCGTCGACAGGGTCGGCAATCAGCCCCAGCATTTT. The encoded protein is CASSFVDRVGNQPQHF.

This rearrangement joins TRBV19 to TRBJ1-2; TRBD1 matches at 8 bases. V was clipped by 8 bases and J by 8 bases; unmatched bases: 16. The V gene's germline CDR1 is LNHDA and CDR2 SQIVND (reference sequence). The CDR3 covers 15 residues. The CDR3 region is CASDGLGRGPPGYTF. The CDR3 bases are TGTGCCAGTGATGGACTGGGCAGGGGGCCCCCCGGCTACACCTTC.

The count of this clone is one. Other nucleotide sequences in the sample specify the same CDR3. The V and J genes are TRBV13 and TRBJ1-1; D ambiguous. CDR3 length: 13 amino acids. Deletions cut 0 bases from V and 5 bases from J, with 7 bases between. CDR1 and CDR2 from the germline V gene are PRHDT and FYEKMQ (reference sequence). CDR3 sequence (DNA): TGTGCCAGCAGCTTAGGCGGTTTGACTGAAGCTTTCTTT. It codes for CASSLGGLTEAFF.

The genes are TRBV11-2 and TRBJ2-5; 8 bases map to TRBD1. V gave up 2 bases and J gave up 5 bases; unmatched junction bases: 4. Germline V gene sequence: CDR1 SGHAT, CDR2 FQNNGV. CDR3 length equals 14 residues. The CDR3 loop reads CASSLRTGKETQYF. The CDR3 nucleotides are TGTGCCAGCAGCTTAAGGACAGGGAAGGAGACCCAGTACTTC.

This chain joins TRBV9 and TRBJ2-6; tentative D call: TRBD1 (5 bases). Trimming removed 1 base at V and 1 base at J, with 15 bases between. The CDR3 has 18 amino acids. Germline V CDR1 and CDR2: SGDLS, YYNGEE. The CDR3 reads CASSVPQTEKSGANVLTF. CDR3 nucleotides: TGTGCCAGCAGCGTACCCCAGACAGAAAAATCTGGGGCCAACGTCCTGACTTTC.

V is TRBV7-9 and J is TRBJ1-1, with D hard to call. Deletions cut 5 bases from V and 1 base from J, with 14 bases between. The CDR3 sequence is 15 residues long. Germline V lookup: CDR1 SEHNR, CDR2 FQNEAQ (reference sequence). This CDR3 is CASSRQTAENTEAFF. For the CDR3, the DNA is TGTGCCAGCAGCAGGCAGACGGCAGAGAACACTGAAGCTTTCTTT.

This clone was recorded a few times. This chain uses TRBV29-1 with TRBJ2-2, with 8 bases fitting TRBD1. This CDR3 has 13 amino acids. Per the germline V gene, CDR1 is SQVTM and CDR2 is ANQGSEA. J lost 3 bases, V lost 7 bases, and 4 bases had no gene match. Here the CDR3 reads CSAVDRDTGELFF. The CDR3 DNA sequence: TGCAGCGCTGTGGACAGGGACACCGGGGAGCTGTTTTTT.

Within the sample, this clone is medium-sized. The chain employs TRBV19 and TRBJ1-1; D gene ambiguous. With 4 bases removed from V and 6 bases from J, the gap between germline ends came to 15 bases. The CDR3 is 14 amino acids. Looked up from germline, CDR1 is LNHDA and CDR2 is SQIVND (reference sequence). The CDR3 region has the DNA TGTGCCAGTAGTAAAAGGCAGGAGTGGGCTGAAGCTTTCTTT. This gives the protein CASSKRQEWAEAFF.

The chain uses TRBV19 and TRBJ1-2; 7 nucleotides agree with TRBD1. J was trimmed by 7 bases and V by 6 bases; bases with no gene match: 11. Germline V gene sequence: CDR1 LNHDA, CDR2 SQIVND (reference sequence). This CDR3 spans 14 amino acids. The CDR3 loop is CASSPQGWVVGYTF. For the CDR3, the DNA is TGTGCCAGTAGCCCACAGGGGTGGGTTGTTGGCTACACCTTC.